These T cell receptor beta chains were read from a single sample in a study of T cell responses to AZD1222 COVID-19 vaccine. This table comes from immunoSEQ multiplex PCR, and its TCRdb copy is limited to in-frame clones, with some not included. The repertoire holds 150,000 to 200,000 clones, roughly 92% seen once, with approximately 0.6% in the top ten. The source was peripheral blood, collected on day 0 of AZD1222 vaccination. These TCRs come from an adult in good health. The conserved cysteine and the conserved F or W are not part of the CDR3 here.

j_gene: TRBJ1-1
v_gene: TRBV19
CDR3aa: ASSIEGRNTEAF

j_gene: TRBJ1-1
v_gene: TRBV11-2
CDR3aa: ASSWGSLNTEAF

j_gene: TRBJ2-3
v_gene: TRBV3-1/TRBV3-2
CDR3aa: ASSQAGTSVATQY

j_gene: TRBJ1-4
v_gene: TRBV5-4
CDR3aa: ASSLVGADEKLF

j_gene: TRBJ2-2
v_gene: TRBV27
CDR3aa: ASSLQRPGELF

j_gene: TRBJ1-2
v_gene: TRBV28
CDR3aa: ASSTPGTGGLGYT

j_gene: TRBJ1-2
v_gene: TRBV6-5
CDR3aa: ASSYWPQEDYGYT

j_gene: TRBJ1-2
v_gene: TRBV27
CDR3aa: ASSWTRNYGYT

j_gene: TRBJ1-1
v_gene: TRBV6-5
CDR3aa: ASSRPVGLNTEAF

j_gene: TRBJ1-1
v_gene: TRBV2
CDR3aa: ASIVPATEAF

j_gene: TRBJ1-1
v_gene: TRBV5-5
CDR3aa: ASSFWQQVTEAF

j_gene: TRBJ2-7
v_gene: TRBV28
CDR3aa: ATHRGEEY

j_gene: TRBJ2-3
v_gene: TRBV2
CDR3aa: ASIGLAGVSTDTQY

j_gene: TRBJ2-1
v_gene: TRBV5-1
CDR3aa: ASAKISGEQF

j_gene: TRBJ1-1
v_gene: TRBV19
CDR3aa: ASKGRYTEAF

j_gene: TRBJ1-2
v_gene: TRBV12-3/TRBV12-4
CDR3aa: ASSFGVAYGYT

j_gene: TRBJ1-3
v_gene: TRBV18
CDR3aa: ASSPGRIGNTIY

j_gene: TRBJ2-2
v_gene: TRBV7-3
CDR3aa: ASSLRGGDSGTSGRHRTGELF

j_gene: TRBJ1-2
v_gene: TRBV3-1/TRBV3-2
CDR3aa: ASSQDAAGYT

j_gene: TRBJ2-1
v_gene: TRBV6-4
CDR3aa: ASSDTRSPGRAYNEQF

j_gene: TRBJ1-6
v_gene: TRBV5-1
CDR3aa: ASARDSSFSPLH

j_gene: TRBJ2-1
v_gene: TRBV11-1
CDR3aa: ASSSTGNRNEQF

j_gene: TRBJ2-1
v_gene: TRBV11-3
CDR3aa: ASSLEYGGSANEQF

j_gene: TRBJ2-5
v_gene: TRBV7-3
CDR3aa: ASSSTREETQY

j_gene: TRBJ2-4
v_gene: TRBV28
CDR3aa: ASSPQSGLAKNIQY

j_gene: TRBJ1-4
v_gene: TRBV30
CDR3aa: ACQGRVYEKLF

j_gene: TRBJ2-2
v_gene: TRBV7-9
CDR3aa: AGRVRQGFENTGELF

j_gene: TRBJ1-3
v_gene: TRBV2
CDR3aa: ASSEGVFGNTIY

j_gene: TRBJ1-2
v_gene: TRBV28
CDR3aa: ASSLFTRDPDGYT

j_gene: TRBJ2-5
v_gene: TRBV5-1
CDR3aa: ASSSGTSGFQETQY

j_gene: TRBJ2-7
v_gene: TRBV6-5
CDR3aa: ASSYSTSGSYEQY

j_gene: TRBJ1-5
v_gene: TRBV5-5
CDR3aa: ASSPSAGVSNQPQH

j_gene: TRBJ2-5
v_gene: TRBV5-6
CDR3aa: ASSLGQGETQY

j_gene: TRBJ2-1
v_gene: TRBV7-7
CDR3aa: ASSSTSGTNNEQF

j_gene: TRBJ1-2
v_gene: TRBV7-2
CDR3aa: ASSSRGNGYT

j_gene: TRBJ1-3
v_gene: TRBV7-2
CDR3aa: ASSNSWGPGNTIY

j_gene: TRBJ1-6
v_gene: TRBV6-5
CDR3aa: ASSLGPLDSPLH

j_gene: TRBJ2-7
v_gene: TRBV27
CDR3aa: ASSFGAQGFYEQY

j_gene: TRBJ1-4
v_gene: TRBV9
CDR3aa: ASSVGNTGIPKLF

j_gene: TRBJ2-3
v_gene: TRBV6-1
CDR3aa: ASSEGWFSGSHTDTQY

j_gene: TRBJ1-2
v_gene: TRBV5-5
CDR3aa: ASSTRDGFYGYT

j_gene: TRBJ2-5
v_gene: TRBV29-1
CDR3aa: SVGLVFGRGKETQY

j_gene: TRBJ2-3
v_gene: TRBV30
CDR3aa: AWIKGTSGRAGTDTQY

j_gene: TRBJ1-2
v_gene: TRBV7-9
CDR3aa: ASSPDGEYGYT

j_gene: TRBJ2-1
v_gene: TRBV6-4
CDR3aa: ASSDSRYNEQF

j_gene: TRBJ1-2
v_gene: TRBV19
CDR3aa: ASQATLSGGYGYT

j_gene: TRBJ1-1
v_gene: TRBV30
CDR3aa: AWSLSLFLEAF

j_gene: TRBJ1-6
v_gene: TRBV10-1
CDR3aa: ASSSTGRDNSPLH

j_gene: TRBJ2-7
v_gene: TRBV24-1
CDR3aa: ATSDFGEQY

j_gene: TRBJ1-2
v_gene: TRBV20-1
CDR3aa: RDRELYGYT

j_gene: TRBJ1-1
v_gene: TRBV2
CDR3aa: ASSDPGQGYTEAF

j_gene: TRBJ1-2
v_gene: TRBV6-2/TRBV6-3
CDR3aa: ASSPGHSGGYT

j_gene: TRBJ1-2
v_gene: TRBV28
CDR3aa: ASTPGAQRYGYT

j_gene: TRBJ2-3
v_gene: TRBV29-1
CDR3aa: SVGWGRTSIDTQY

j_gene: TRBJ1-5
v_gene: TRBV19
CDR3aa: ASIGTGHSNQPQH

j_gene: TRBJ2-1
v_gene: TRBV4-1
CDR3aa: ASRAAVGGRAQF

j_gene: TRBJ1-1
v_gene: TRBV3-1/TRBV3-2
CDR3aa: ASSPSWTGHEDTEAF

j_gene: TRBJ2-1
v_gene: TRBV14
CDR3aa: ASSHRLGPNEQF

j_gene: TRBJ2-2
v_gene: TRBV3-1/TRBV3-2
CDR3aa: ASSQGTGSNTGELF